The sequence of this T cell receptor (beta chain) was determined in a study of blood T cells in healthy people across ages. General study points: Relative to aged donors, long-lived donors carried more naive CD4+ cells and displayed higher diversity. Roughly linearly, TCR beta diversity per million T cells fell as age increased. The percentage of naive T cells correlated strongly with TCR beta diversity.

Germline values: CDR1 GTSNPN, CDR2 SVGIG (reference sequence). V gave up 1 base and J gave up 1 base; unmatched junction bases: 7. The CDR3 spans 15 residues. The second PCR ran about 6 to 12 cycles with a sample-barcoded 5' primer and J-beta primers. One entry per CDR3 protein, called by TCRdb with MiXCR from the 5' RACE reads. This sample carries roughly 1.6 million distinct CDR3 sequences, roughly 30% of them seen once, and the ten largest clones take 11%. A note on this clonotype: The target antigen is unknown.

This rearrangement joins TRBV30 to TRBJ2-7; 7 nucleotides align to TRBD2. Sequencing was performed on blood. This receptor was taken from a woman in her 30s in good health. The CDR3 region has the DNA TGTGCCTGGAGTGCCCTCGCGGGAGCGTCCTACGAGCAGTACTTC. Encoded protein: CAWSALAGASYEQYF.